These T cell receptor beta chains were read from a single sample in a study of T cells in tuberculosis. Assay: immunoSEQ multiplex PCR; the TCRdb copy retains only in-frame clones and omits some. Here the sample spans about 34,000 clones, approximately 93% being singletons. Sequences were derived from PBMCs, sampled at tuberculosis diagnosis. The source of these receptors is an adult with tuberculosis. The CDR3 runs from the conserved cysteine through the conserved F or W. The D gene is left open where the match is weak.

>TRBV6-6|TRBJ1-2|NA
TGTGCCAGCTCCCGCGGGTCCGATACCTATGGCTACACCTTC
CASSRGSDTYGYTF
>TRBV25-1|TRBJ2-2|TRBD1
TGTGCCAGCGGGAGGACAGGGGGAGCCGGGGAGCTGTTTTTT
CASGRTGGAGELFF
>TRBV5-1|TRBJ2-7|TRBD1
TGCGCCAGCAGCTTGGGTGAGGGGGCGGCCTACGAGCAGTACTTC
CASSLGEGAAYEQYF
>TRBV10-3|TRBJ2-7|TRBD1
TGTGCCACCGTTGGAGGACAGGGGAGCTACGAGCAGTACTTC
CATVGGQGSYEQYF
>TRBV6-6|TRBJ2-7|NA
TGTGCCAGCAGTCGCGCCCGTCCCGGGGAGCAGTACTTC
CASSRARPGEQYF
>TRBV5-1|TRBJ2-1|TRBD2
TGCGCCAGCAGCTCAGGACTAGGCTACAATGAGCAGTTCTTC
CASSSGLGYNEQFF
>TRBV28|TRBJ1-4|TRBD1
TGTGCCAGCACCGCTGGACAGGGGGCTGGAAAGGTGTTTTTT
CASTAGQGAGKVFF
>TRBV6-5|TRBJ2-1|NA
TGTGCCAGCAGTTATCCGACAGGCAATGAGCAGTTCTTC
CASSYPTGNEQFF
>TRBV7-2|TRBJ2-7|NA
TGTGCCGCCCTCCGGGACTACGAGCAGTACTTC
CAALRDYEQYF
>TRBV9|TRBJ1-1|NA
TGTGCCAGCAGCGCCCTTCGGGGATTGAACACTGAAGCTTTCTTT
CASSALRGLNTEAFF
>TRBV7-8|TRBJ2-7|NA
TGTGCCAGCAGCCCTCGGGACAAACCTTACCACGAGCAGTACTTC
CASSPRDKPYHEQYF
>TRBV5-1|TRBJ1-1|NA
TGCGCCAGCAGCTTGACCGGCGGTGATGAAGCTTTCTTT
CASSLTGGDEAFF
>TRBV9|TRBJ2-7|NA
TGTGCCAGCAGCGTCGCCGACGGGAACTCCTACGAGCAGTACTTC
CASSVADGNSYEQYF
>TRBV27|TRBJ2-1|NA
TGTGCCAGCTATGACAGCCTCAGCTCCTACAATGAGCAGTTCTTC
CASYDSLSSYNEQFF
>TRBV7-2|TRBJ2-3|NA
TGTGCCAGCAGCCCCAGTGCCGCAGATACGCAGTATTTT
CASSPSAADTQYF
>TRBV5-1|TRBJ2-7|TRBD1
TGCGCCAGCAGCCTGGCTGGGGACAGGGGTTACGACGAGCAGTACTTC
CASSLAGDRGYDEQYF